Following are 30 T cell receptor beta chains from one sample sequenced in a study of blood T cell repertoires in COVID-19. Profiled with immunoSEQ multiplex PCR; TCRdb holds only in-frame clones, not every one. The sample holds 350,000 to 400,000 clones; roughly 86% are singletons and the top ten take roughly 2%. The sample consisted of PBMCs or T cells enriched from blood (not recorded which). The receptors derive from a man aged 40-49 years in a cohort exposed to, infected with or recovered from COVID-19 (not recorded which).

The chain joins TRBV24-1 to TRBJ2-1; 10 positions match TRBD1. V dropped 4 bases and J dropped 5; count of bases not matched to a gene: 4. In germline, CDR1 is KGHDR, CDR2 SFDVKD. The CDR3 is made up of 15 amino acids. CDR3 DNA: TGTGCCACCAGTGACGCCGGACAGGGGGACAATGAGCAGTTCTTC. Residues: CATSDAGQGDNEQFF.

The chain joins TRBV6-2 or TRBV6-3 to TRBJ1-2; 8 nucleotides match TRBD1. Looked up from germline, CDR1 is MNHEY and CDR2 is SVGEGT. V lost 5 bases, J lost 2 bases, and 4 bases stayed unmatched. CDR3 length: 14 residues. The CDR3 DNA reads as TGTGCCAGCAGTGACAGGGGCAGGAACTATGGCTACACCTTC. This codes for CASSDRGRNYGYTF.

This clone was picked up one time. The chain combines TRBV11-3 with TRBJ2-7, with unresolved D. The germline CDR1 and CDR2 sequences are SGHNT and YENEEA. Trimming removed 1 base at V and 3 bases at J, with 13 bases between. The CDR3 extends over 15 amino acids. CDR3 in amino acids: CASSLGGWKDYEQYF. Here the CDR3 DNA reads TGTGCCAGCAGCTTAGGAGGTTGGAAGGACTACGAGCAGTACTTC. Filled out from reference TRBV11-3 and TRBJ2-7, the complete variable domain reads EAGVVQSPRYKIIEKKQPVAFWCNPISGHNTLYWYLQNLGQGPELLIRYENEEAVDDSQLPKDRFSAERLKGVDSTLKIQPAELGDSAVYLCASSLGGWKDYEQYFGPGTRLTVT.

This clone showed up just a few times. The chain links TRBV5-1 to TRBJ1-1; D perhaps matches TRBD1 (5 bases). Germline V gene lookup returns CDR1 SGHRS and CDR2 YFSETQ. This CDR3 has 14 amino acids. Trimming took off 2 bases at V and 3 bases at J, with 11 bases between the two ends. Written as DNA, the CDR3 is TGCGCCAGCAGCTTCCAGGGTCTTCACACTGAAGCTTTCTTT. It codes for CASSFQGLHTEAFF.

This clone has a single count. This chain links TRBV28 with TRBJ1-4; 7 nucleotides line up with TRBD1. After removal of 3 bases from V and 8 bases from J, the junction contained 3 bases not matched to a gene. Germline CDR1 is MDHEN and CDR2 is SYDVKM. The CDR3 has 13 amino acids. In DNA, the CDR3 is TGTGCCAGCAGTTTCGCAGGGGGGGAAAAACTGTTTTTT. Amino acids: CASSFAGGEKLFF. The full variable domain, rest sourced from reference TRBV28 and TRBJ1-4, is DVKVTQSSRYLVKRTGEKVFLECVQDMDHENMFWYRQDPGLGLRLIYFSYDVKMKEKGDIPEGYSVSREKKERFSLILESASTNQTSMYLCASSFAGGEKLFFGSGTQLSVL.

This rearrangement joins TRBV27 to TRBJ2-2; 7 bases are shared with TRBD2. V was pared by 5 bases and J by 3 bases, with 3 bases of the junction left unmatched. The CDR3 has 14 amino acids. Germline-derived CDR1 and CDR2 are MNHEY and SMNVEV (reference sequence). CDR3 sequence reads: CASSRAGHTGELFF. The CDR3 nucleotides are TGTGCCAGCAGTCGAGCGGGACACACCGGGGAGCTGTTTTTT.

Here the CDR3 DNA reads TGTGCCAGCAGTCAAAGCCCGAACACTGAAGCTTTCTTT. This sequence encodes CASSQSPNTEAFF. This sequence joins TRBV7-3 and TRBJ1-1, with D unclear. The ends were cut back, 6 bases at V and 1 base at J, with 9 bases in the middle. The CDR3 sequence is 13 residues long. Per germline, CDR1 SGHTA and CDR2 FQGTGA.

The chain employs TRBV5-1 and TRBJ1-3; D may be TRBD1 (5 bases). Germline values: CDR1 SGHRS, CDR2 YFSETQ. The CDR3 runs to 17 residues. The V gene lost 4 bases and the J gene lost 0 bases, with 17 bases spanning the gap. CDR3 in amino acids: CASSNGMVRDSGNTIYF. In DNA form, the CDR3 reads TGCGCCAGCAGCAATGGGATGGTCAGGGACTCTGGAAACACCATATATTTT.

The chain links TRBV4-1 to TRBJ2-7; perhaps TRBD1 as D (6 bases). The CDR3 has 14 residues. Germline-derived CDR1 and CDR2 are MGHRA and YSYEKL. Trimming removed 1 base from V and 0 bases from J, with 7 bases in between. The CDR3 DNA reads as TGCGCCAGCAGCCAAGGCAGGGGCTCCTACGAGCAGTACTTC. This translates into CASSQGRGSYEQYF.

CDR3 residues: CSVTRLAGGPDTQYF. CDR3 bases: TGCAGCGTGACCCGACTAGCGGGAGGGCCTGATACGCAGTATTTT. The rearrangement joins TRBV29-1 to TRBJ2-3; TRBD2 matches at 14 bases. Trimming cost V 6 bases and J 6 bases; bases outside gene matches: 8. The CDR3 is 15 amino acids. Germline V gives CDR1 SQVTM, CDR2 ANQGSEA.

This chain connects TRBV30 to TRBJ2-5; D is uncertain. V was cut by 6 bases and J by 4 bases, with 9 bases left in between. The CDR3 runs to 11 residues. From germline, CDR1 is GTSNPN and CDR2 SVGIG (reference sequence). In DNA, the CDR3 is TGTGCCTGTAGTAGGAGAGAGACCCAGTACTTC. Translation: CACSRRETQYF.

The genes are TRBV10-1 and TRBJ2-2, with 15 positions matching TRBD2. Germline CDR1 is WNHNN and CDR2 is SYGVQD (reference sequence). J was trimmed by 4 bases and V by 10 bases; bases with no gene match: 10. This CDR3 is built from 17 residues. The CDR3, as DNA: TGCGCCACCCAACCGGGACTAGCGGGAGGTCGCACCGGGGAGCTGTTTTTT. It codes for CATQPGLAGGRTGELFF.

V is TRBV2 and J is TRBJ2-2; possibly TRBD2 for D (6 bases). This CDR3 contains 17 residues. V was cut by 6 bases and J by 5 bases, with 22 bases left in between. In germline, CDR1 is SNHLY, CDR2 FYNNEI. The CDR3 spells CASRRHSSVSMTGELFF. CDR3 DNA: TGTGCCAGCAGGAGACATTCTAGCGTCTCGATGACCGGGGAGCTGTTTTTT.

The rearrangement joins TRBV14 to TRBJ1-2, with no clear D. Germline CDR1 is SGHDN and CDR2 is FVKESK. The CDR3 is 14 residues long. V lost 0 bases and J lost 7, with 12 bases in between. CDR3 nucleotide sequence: TGTGCCAGCAGCCAAGATCCGGGCGCGGGTGGCTACACCTTC. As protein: CASSQDPGAGGYTF. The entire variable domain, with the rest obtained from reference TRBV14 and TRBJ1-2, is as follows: EAGVTQFPSHSVIEKGQTVTLRCDPISGHDNLYWYRRVMGKEIKFLLHFVKESKQDESGMPNNRFLAERTGGTYSTLKVQPAELEDSGVYFCASSQDPGAGGYTFGSGTRLTVV.

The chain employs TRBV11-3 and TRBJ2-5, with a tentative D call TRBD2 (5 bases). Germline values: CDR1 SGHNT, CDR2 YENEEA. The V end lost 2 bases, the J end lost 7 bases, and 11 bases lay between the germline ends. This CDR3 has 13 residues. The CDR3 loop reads CASSLRGSGTQYF. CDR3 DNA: TGTGCCAGCAGCTTAAGAGGGTCGGGGACCCAGTACTTC.

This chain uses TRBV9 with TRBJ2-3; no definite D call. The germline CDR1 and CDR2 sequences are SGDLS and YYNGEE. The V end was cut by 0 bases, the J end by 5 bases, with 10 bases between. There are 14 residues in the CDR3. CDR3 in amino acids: CASSVAQAEDTQYF. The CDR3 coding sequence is TGTGCCAGCAGCGTAGCGCAGGCTGAAGATACGCAGTATTTT.

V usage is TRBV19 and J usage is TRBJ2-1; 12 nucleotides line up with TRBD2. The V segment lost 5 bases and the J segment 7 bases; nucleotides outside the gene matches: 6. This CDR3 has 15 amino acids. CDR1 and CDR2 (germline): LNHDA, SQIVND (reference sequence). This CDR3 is CASSSSGRAVNEQFF. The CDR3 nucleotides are TGTGCCAGTAGTTCTAGCGGGAGGGCCGTGAATGAGCAGTTCTTC.

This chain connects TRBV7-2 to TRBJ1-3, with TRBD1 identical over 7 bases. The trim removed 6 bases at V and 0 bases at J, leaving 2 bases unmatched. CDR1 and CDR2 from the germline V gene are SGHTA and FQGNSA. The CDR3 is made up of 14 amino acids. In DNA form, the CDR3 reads TGTGCCAGCAGGGACAGGACCTCTGGAAACACCATATATTTT. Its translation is CASRDRTSGNTIYF.

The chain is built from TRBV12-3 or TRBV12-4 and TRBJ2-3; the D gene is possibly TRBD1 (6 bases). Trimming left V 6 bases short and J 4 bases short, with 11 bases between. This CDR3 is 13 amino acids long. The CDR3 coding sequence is TGTGCCAGCAGCACAGGGCTCCCAGATACGCAGTATTTT. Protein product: CASSTGLPDTQYF.

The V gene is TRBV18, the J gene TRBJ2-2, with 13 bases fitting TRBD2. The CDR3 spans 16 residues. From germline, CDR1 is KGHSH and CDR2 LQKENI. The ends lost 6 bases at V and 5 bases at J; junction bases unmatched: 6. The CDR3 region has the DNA TGTGCCAGCTCTAGAGGACTAGCGGGAGTTACCGGGGAGCTGTTTTTT. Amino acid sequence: CASSRGLAGVTGELFF.

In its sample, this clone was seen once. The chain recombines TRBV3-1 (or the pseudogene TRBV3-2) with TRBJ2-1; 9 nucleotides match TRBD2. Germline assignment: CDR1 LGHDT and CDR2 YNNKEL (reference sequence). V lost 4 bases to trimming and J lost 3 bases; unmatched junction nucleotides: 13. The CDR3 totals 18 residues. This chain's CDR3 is CASSRTYPSGIGYNEQFF. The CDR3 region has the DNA TGTGCCAGCAGCCGAACGTATCCTAGCGGGATCGGCTACAATGAGCAGTTCTTC.

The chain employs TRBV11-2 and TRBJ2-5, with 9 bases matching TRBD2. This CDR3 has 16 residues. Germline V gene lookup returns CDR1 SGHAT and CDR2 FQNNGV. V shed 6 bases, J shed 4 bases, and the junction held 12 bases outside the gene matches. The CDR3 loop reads CASREAAGGGGETQYF. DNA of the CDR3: TGTGCCAGCAGAGAGGCGGCGGGAGGGGGTGGAGAGACCCAGTACTTC.

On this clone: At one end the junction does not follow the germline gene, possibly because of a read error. The CDR3, as DNA: TGCGCCAGCAGTCAAGGGACAGGGACCTCCTCCGAGCAGTACTTC. Translation gives CASSQGTGTSSEQYF. V gene TRBV5-1 combines with J gene TRBJ2-7, with 9 bases fitting TRBD1. CDR3 length: 15 amino acids. From germline, CDR1 is SGHRS and CDR2 YFSETQ.

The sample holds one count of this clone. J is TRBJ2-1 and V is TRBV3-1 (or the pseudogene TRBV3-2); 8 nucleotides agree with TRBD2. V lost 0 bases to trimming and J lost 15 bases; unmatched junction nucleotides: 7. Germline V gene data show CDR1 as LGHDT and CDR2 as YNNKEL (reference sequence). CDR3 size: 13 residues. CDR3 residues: CASSQDWPSGLFF. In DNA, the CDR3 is TGTGCCAGCAGCCAAGATTGGCCTAGCGGGCTGTTCTTC.

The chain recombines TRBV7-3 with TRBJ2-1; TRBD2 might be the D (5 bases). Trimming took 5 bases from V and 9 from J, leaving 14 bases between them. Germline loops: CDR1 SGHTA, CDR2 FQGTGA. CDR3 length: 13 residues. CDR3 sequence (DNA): TGTGCCAGCAGCCCTCGAGACTACGGTGAGCAGTTCTTC. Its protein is CASSPRDYGEQFF.

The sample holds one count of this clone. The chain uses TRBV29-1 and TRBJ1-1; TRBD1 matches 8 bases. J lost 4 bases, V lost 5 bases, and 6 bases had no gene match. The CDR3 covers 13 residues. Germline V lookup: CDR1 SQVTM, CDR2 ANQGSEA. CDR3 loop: CSVHQQGGTEAFF. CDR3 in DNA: TGCAGCGTTCACCAACAGGGGGGCACTGAAGCTTTCTTT.

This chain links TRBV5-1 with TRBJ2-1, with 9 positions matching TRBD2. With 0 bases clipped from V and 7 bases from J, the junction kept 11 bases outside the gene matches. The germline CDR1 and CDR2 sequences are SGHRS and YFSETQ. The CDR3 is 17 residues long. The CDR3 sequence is CASSLVAAGGPVNEQFF. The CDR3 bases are TGCGCCAGCAGCTTGGTTGCTGCGGGAGGGCCTGTGAATGAGCAGTTCTTC.

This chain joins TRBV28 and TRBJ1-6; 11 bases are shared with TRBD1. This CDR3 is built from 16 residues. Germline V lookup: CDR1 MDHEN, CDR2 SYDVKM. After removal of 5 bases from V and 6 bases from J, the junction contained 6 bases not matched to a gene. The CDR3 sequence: CASSTGQGAGNSPLHF. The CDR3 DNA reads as TGTGCCAGCAGTACTGGACAGGGGGCTGGTAATTCACCCCTCCACTTT.

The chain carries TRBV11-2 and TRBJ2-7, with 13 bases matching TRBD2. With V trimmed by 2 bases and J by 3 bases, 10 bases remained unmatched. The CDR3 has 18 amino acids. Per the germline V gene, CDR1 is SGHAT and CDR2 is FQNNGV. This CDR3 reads CASSLIGGGTSGNYEQYF. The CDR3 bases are TGTGCCAGCAGCTTAATTGGCGGGGGGACTAGCGGGAACTACGAGCAGTACTTC.

The CDR3 here is CASSKSTSGIWNEQFF. The CDR3 DNA reads TGTGCCAGCAGCAAATCGACTAGCGGGATTTGGAATGAGCAGTTCTTC. This chain uses TRBV11-2 with TRBJ2-1, with 11 nucleotides matching TRBD2. V trimming: 5 bases; J trimming: 7 bases; junction bases outside the gene matches: 10. The CDR3 contains 16 residues. CDR1 and CDR2 from the germline V gene are SGHAT and FQNNGV.